These 16 T cell receptor beta chains came from one sample sequenced in a study of shared clonotypes between healthy human individuals. The data were produced by immunoSEQ multiplex PCR, yet TCRdb's version contains in-frame clones alone and is incomplete. The sample lists 2,500,000 or so clones, roughly 90% seen once, with approximately 0.41% in the top ten. Sample: naive CD4+ T cells from PBMCs. As to subset: CD45RA+ positively selected. These receptors originate from a man in his late teens or twenties in good health. Some clones in this sample may be carry-over from other donors' samples.

This clone was observed a handful of times. This chain joins TRBV28 and TRBJ1-5; 7 bases agree with TRBD1. The CDR3 contains 15 residues. Unmatched junction bases numbered 12, after V lost 6 bases and J lost 7 bases. Germline lookup yields CDR1 MDHEN and CDR2 SYDVKM. The CDR3 protein is CASRRPGTERQPQHF. The CDR3 nucleotides are TGTGCCAGCAGAAGACCCGGGACAGAGAGACAGCCCCAGCATTTT. Filled out from reference TRBV28 and TRBJ1-5, the complete variable domain reads DVKVTQSSRYLVKRTGEKVFLECVQDMDHENMFWYRQDPGLGLRLIYFSYDVKMKEKGDIPEGYSVSREKKERFSLILESASTNQTSMYLCASRRPGTERQPQHFGDGTRLSIL.

This chain links TRBV30 with TRBJ2-1, with TRBD2 matching over 11 bases. There are 12 residues in the CDR3. The junction had 4 bases not matched to a gene; V was cut back by 2 bases and J by 13 bases. Germline CDR1 and CDR2: GTSNPN and SVGIG (reference sequence). The CDR3 region is CAWSSTSGGQFF. CDR3 bases: TGTGCCTGGAGTTCCACTAGCGGGGGACAGTTCTTC. The full variable domain, with the rest looked up from reference TRBV30 and TRBJ2-1, is SQTIHQWPATLVQPVGSPLSLECTVEGTSNPNLYWYRQAAGRGLQLLFYSVGIGQISSEVPQNLSASRPQDRQFILSSKKLLLSDSGFYLCAWSSTSGGQFFGPGTRLTVL.

V gene TRBV7-9 combines with J gene TRBJ2-1; 8 bases are a match to TRBD2. V was pared by 5 bases and J by 10 bases, with 13 bases of the junction left unmatched. CDR3 length: 15 residues. Germline V gene sequence: CDR1 SEHNR, CDR2 FQNEAQ (reference sequence). The DNA of the CDR3 is TGTGCCAGCAGCCGTCATAGTCTAGCGGGTCAAGAGCAGTTCTTC. Its protein product is CASSRHSLAGQEQFF.

The rearrangement links TRBV9 to TRBJ2-2, with TRBD1 matching over 10 bases. Germline V lookup: CDR1 SGDLS, CDR2 YYNGEE. Germline trimming cut 4 bases from V and 3 bases from J; bases unmatched to any gene: 6. The CDR3 covers 16 residues. CDR3 amino acids: CASSPRQGAYTGELFF. DNA for the CDR3: TGTGCCAGCAGCCCAAGACAGGGGGCGTACACCGGGGAGCTGTTTTTT.

V is TRBV6-1 and J is TRBJ2-5; 9 positions match TRBD1. The ends lost 9 bases at V and 4 bases at J; junction bases unmatched: 6. This CDR3 is 13 amino acids long. CDR1 is MNHNS, CDR2 SASEGT, per germline. The CDR3 DNA reads TGTGCCAGTAGGACAGGGGAAGGAGAGACCCAGTACTTC. This gives the protein CASRTGEGETQYF.

This clone was counted once. V is TRBV5-1 and J is TRBJ1-3; D is possibly TRBD1 (5 bases). The CDR3 loop spans 14 amino acids. Germline lookup yields CDR1 SGHRS and CDR2 YFSETQ. The V end was cut by 6 bases, the J end by 4 bases, with 14 bases between. For the CDR3, the DNA is TGCGCCAGCAAGCAGGGAACAGGAGGAAACACCATATATTTT. This translates into CASKQGTGGNTIYF.

The rearrangement uses TRBV6-1 and TRBJ1-1; D might be TRBD1 (5 bases). Germline assignment: CDR1 MNHNS and CDR2 SASEGT. The CDR3 contains 14 residues. The V end was cut by 7 bases, the J end by 7 bases, with 19 bases between. The CDR3 region is CASKYTWRQFEAFF. The CDR3 DNA sequence: TGTGCCAGCAAATACACTTGGAGACAGTTTGAAGCTTTCTTT.

V gene TRBV18 combines with J gene TRBJ2-1, with 7 bases aligning to TRBD1. The CDR3 runs to 15 residues. The ends lost 2 bases at V and 7 bases at J; junction bases unmatched: 8. Germline values: CDR1 KGHSH, CDR2 LQKENI. The CDR3 DNA reads as TGTGCCAGCTCACCAATGAGACAGGGATTAAATGAGCAGTTCTTC. As protein: CASSPMRQGLNEQFF. Full variable domain (rest looked up from reference TRBV18 and TRBJ2-1): NAGVMQNPRHLVRRRGQEARLRCSPMKGHSHVYWYRQLPEEGLKFMVYLQKENIIDESGMPKERFSAEFPKEGPSILRIQQVVRGDSAAYFCASSPMRQGLNEQFFGPGTRLTVL.

V and J are TRBV6-7 and TRBJ1-5; D not certain. TRBV6-7 belongs to the ORF category, with a function that is uncertain. The V and J ends lost 7 bases and 0 bases respectively, with 7 bases between them. The CDR3 is made up of 13 amino acids. This CDR3 reads CASKSDSNQPQHF. CDR3 bases: TGTGCCAGCAAGTCTGATAGCAATCAGCCCCAGCATTTT.

The rearrangement uses TRBV28 and TRBJ1-5, with a possible D match to TRBD1 (6 bases). V dropped 3 bases and J dropped 4 bases, with 13 bases sitting between them. The CDR3 contains 15 residues. The germline CDR1 and CDR2 sequences are MDHEN and SYDVKM. CDR3 sequence reads: CASSFPGAPNQPQHF. The CDR3 region has the DNA TGTGCCAGCAGTTTCCCAGGGGCCCCTAATCAGCCCCAGCATTTT.

The rearrangement uses TRBV27 and TRBJ1-2; D is unclear. Germline lookup yields CDR1 MNHEY and CDR2 SMNVEV (reference sequence). The CDR3 runs to 13 residues. V dropped 2 bases and J dropped 0 bases, with 4 bases sitting between them. CDR3 region: CASSLMANYGYTF. CDR3 in DNA: TGTGCCAGCAGTTTAATGGCTAACTATGGCTACACCTTC.

This chain links TRBV18 with TRBJ1-3; D not certain. Germline loops: CDR1 KGHSH, CDR2 LQKENI. Trimming removed 0 bases from V and 7 bases from J, with 7 bases in between. This CDR3 contains 13 residues. CDR3 region: CASSPPGSNTIYF. The CDR3 DNA is TGTGCCAGCTCACCACCGGGAAGCAACACCATATATTTT.

V gene TRBV5-6 combines with J gene TRBJ2-5; D unresolved. The length of the CDR3 is 13 residues. Trimming left V 4 bases short and J 4 bases short, with 11 bases between. Germline V gene sequence: CDR1 SGHDT, CDR2 YYEEEE. The CDR3 DNA reads as TGTGCCAGCAGCCCTCTTTATGGAGAGACCCAGTACTTC. This encodes CASSPLYGETQYF.

V usage is TRBV7-3 and J usage is TRBJ2-2, with no clear D. The CDR3 totals 16 residues. Trimming shortened V by 5 bases and J by 0 bases, and 13 bases separated the two germline ends. The germline gives CDR1 SGHTA, CDR2 FQGTGA. The CDR3 region has the DNA TGTGCCAGCAGCCTCCGACCCGGCCCGAACACCGGGGAGCTGTTTTTT. Amino acids: CASSLRPGPNTGELFF.

This clone was detected only a few times. The V call is TRBV25-1, the J call TRBJ1-4, with D tentatively TRBD1 (5 bases). There are 15 residues in the CDR3. With 1 base removed from V and 11 bases from J, the gap between germline ends came to 17 bases. Germline V CDR1 and CDR2: MGHDK, SYGVNS. The CDR3 loop reads CASSEFSLGGLKLFF. CDR3 nucleotides: TGTGCCAGCAGTGAATTCAGCCTGGGGGGGTTGAAACTGTTTTTT.

The chain is built from TRBV25-1 and TRBJ2-5; possibly TRBD1 for D (5 bases). This CDR3 has 15 residues. Germline values: CDR1 MGHDK, CDR2 SYGVNS. Trimming took off 3 bases at V and 3 bases at J, with 14 bases between the two ends. The CDR3 loop reads CASSDNSGYEETQYF. The CDR3 DNA sequence: TGTGCCAGCAGTGATAATTCAGGGTATGAAGAGACCCAGTACTTC.